The 3 T cell receptor beta chains given below trace back to one sample, sequenced in a study of beta chain features in type 1 diabetes. Study-level results: Shortening that was moderate but significant affected the TCRB CDR3s of Type 1 diabetes patients in all four CD4+ subsets.

What was sequenced were expressed TCRB transcripts, since all of the isolated RNA had been reverse transcribed. Sequencing was performed with immunoSEQ multiplex PCR; in TCRdb, only in-frame clones are kept and a portion is missing. Here the sample spans about 650,000 clones, 9.5% to 15% being singletons. These receptors' targets are unknown. Sequencing used naive CD4+ T cells from blood. The receptors derive from a young man with type 1 diabetes.

The rearrangement links TRBV29-1 to TRBJ2-3, with TRBD1 matching 8 bases. CDR1 and CDR2 from the germline V gene are SQVTM and ANQGSEA. CDR3 length: 13 residues. J lost 2 bases, V lost 5 bases, and 3 bases had no gene match. The CDR3, as DNA: TGCAGCGTTAAGGGACAGGTCACAGATACGCAGTATTTT. The encoded protein is CSVKGQVTDTQYF.

This clone was seen a few times. V is TRBV9 and J is TRBJ2-1; D may correspond to TRBD1 or TRBD2 (6 bases each). The CDR3 has 17 residues. Trimming took 0 bases from V and 6 from J, leaving 19 bases between them. Germline assignment: CDR1 SGDLS and CDR2 YYNGEE. The chain's CDR3 is CASSVAWGVTGPNEQFF. The CDR3, as DNA: TGTGCCAGCAGCGTAGCTTGGGGGGTTACAGGGCCCAATGAGCAGTTCTTC.

The chain uses TRBV4-3 and TRBJ2-7; perhaps TRBD1 as D (6 bases). Trimming left V 0 bases short and J 0 bases short, with 12 bases between. Germline V CDR1 and CDR2: LGHNA, YSLEER. The CDR3 covers 16 residues. CDR3 nucleotide sequence: TGCGCCAGCAGCCAAGAGCAGGGGCATCCCTCCTACGAGCAGTACTTC. It translates to CASSQEQGHPSYEQYF.